The TCR beta chain described here comes from a study of blood T cell repertoires in COVID-19 (TCRdb year 2020). As for the study more broadly: Collaborator samples came from the United States, Italy and Spain and covered acute and convalescent phases of COVID-19. Deeply sampled blood TCRbeta repertoires from subjects exposed to, actively infected with, or recovered from COVID-19 were included in the dataset. Sample metadata almost always included a de-identified subject ID, COVID-19 status, age in years and sex. Samples came from the ongoing ImmuneRACE study (first 160 participants) plus 1,254 subjects from 6 global collaborators. HLA class I and class II types, where available, came from metadata supplied by the sample provider rather than from assay-based typing. A freely available public database, intended as a resource for researchers studying the immune response to SARS-CoV-2, is where the repertoires were released. The prospective study material was composed of cDNA or gDNA derived from T cells, B-cell-depleted T cells, or PBMCs.

Notes on this clone: The antigen it binds to is not known. No base quality values were provided; no much bigger clone lies one nucleotide off.

The immunoSEQ Assay, a bias-controlled multiplex PCR, was used to amplify TCRbeta CDR3 regions from genomic DNA. The paper's data handling went like this. Within the assay, amplification of reference gene primers was used to estimate how many nucleated cells each sample contained. Sequence reads were collapsed and filtered to measure the absolute abundance of every unique TCRbeta CDR3 rearrangement. Productive Simpson clonality was computed per sample as the square root of Simpson's diversity index over productive rearrangements. TCRdb mirrors the immuneACCESS table, restricted to in-frame sequences. Some clones are absent from its copies; in checked studies, under half trace to an unresolved V gene, and the reason for the others is unknown. That table gives V, J and clone size, and the DNA gave D and trimming. The sample table contains about 200,000 clones; only one count was recorded for around 90% of them. 2% to 2.5% of the sample goes to the ten largest clones.

Study-wide findings and limitations: Clinical and demographic metadata were provided uncurated, with the amount varying by source and participant.

Enrolling through a virtual design, the prospective study's participants ranged in age from roughly 18 to 95 years and lived across about two dozen United States geographic areas. To assign participants to cohorts, the prospective study relied on clinical history that participants themselves reported in a screening survey and a study questionnaire. For ImmuneRACE Cohort 3, a participant was defined as recovered based on two consecutive negative NP/OP PCR tests, clearance by a healthcare professional, or resolution of symptoms. In the prospective study, whole blood, serum and a nasopharyngeal or oropharyngeal swab were collected from each participant by mobile phlebotomists. Prospective study participants could optionally give additional blood draws and questionnaires over a roughly 2-month period. Before DNA extraction, blood samples from the prospective study were shipped at room temperature or frozen.

The sequence came from a woman in her thirties who had recovered from COVID-19. The sample consisted of PBMCs or T cells enriched from blood (not recorded which).

The CDR3 protein sequence reads: CASSYDTKRMDTQYF. The nucleotides read TGTGCCAGCAGTTACGACACCAAACGGATGGATACGCAGTATTTT. The receptor chain draws on TRBV6-5 and TRBJ2-3; no D gene can be assigned with confidence. Based on the germline V gene, the CDR1 and CDR2 sequences are MNHEY and SVGAGI. The junction carries 15 bases between V and J, which are trimmed by 2 bases and 6 bases respectively. From the cysteine through the phenylalanine, the CDR3 covers 15 amino acids. Just the 45-base CDR3 DNA is kept, in frame starting at base 1.